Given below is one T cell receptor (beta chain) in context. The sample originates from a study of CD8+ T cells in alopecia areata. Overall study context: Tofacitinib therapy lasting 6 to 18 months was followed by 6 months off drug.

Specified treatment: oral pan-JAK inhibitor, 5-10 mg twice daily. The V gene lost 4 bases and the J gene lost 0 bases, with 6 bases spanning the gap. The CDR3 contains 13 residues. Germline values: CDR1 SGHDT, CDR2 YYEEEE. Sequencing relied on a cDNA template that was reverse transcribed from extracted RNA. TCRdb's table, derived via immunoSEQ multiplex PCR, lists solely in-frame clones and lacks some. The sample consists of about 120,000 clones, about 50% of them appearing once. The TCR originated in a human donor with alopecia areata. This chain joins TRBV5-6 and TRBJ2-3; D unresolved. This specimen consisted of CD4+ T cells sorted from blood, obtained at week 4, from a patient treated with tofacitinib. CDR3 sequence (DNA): TGTGCCAGCAGCAAAACTAGCACAGATACGCAGTATTTT. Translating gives CASSKTSTDTQYF.